This paragraph covers one T cell receptor beta chain sequence. The RNA input was about 0.5 to 1 ug, and it was reverse transcribed with random hexamers. The TCR beta CDR3 was amplified by immunoSEQ multiplex PCR across 54 Vbeta, 13 Jbeta. TCRdb re-derived calls from the immunoSEQ multiplex PCR reads in MiXCR, one entry per CDR3 protein. The sample holds hundreds of thousands of distinct CDR3 sequences, 80% to 95% seen once. Control patients had untreated stable or active relapsing-remitting multiple sclerosis by revised McDonald criteria. The sample originates from a study of CD8 T cells in Susac syndrome. The CDR3 spans 14 residues. Germline-derived CDR1 and CDR2 are LNHNV and YYDKDF (reference sequence). V was shortened by 1 base and J by 5 bases, with 10 bases between the two germline ends.

J is TRBJ2-3 and V is TRBV15; D ambiguous. The sample was CD4+ T cells from PBMCs. The TCR was taken from a human donor with multiple sclerosis. The CDR3 DNA sequence: TGTGCCACCAGCAGAGGGTCCAGTCTAGATACGCAGTATTTT. Translating it yields CATSRGSSLDTQYF.